The rows below give T cell receptor beta chains drawn from one sample of a study of T cell responses to AZD1222 COVID-19 vaccine. Here immunoSEQ multiplex PCR was the method, and the copy in TCRdb shows in-frame clones only, minus some. This sample has roughly 120,000 clones, with about 82% found just once. Sequenced material: peripheral blood, taken 28 days after the second AZD1222 dose. Receptors were obtained from an adult who received the AZD1222 COVID-19 vaccine. Each CDR3 is given with its conserved first and last residue. The D gene is left open where the match is weak. A row's size may be missing; if present it is once, few, many or a size class.

j_gene | abundance | d_gene | v_gene | CDR3nt | CDR3aa
TRBJ1-2 | . | TRBD1 | TRBV7-8 | TGTGCCAGCAGCCGTTTGGGACAGGGTGTCGGGTTCTATGGCTACACCTTC | CASSRLGQGVGFYGYTF
TRBJ2-1 | . | TRBD1 | TRBV5-4 | TGTGCCAGCAGCTTAGACAGGGGGTCTTACAATGAGCAGTTCTTC | CASSLDRGSYNEQFF
TRBJ2-1 | . | TRBD2 | TRBV10-3 | TGTGCCATCAGTGAGCTAGGGACTAGCGGCAATGAGCAGTTCTTC | CAISELGTSGNEQFF
TRBJ2-3 | . | TRBD2 | TRBV5-6 | TGTGCCAGCAGCTTGACCGGGGGGGCCACAGATACGCAGTATTTT | CASSLTGGATDTQYF
TRBJ1-4 | . | . | TRBV24-1 | TGTGCCACCAGTGATAACAAAGGACCACGGACTAATGAAAAACTGTTTTTT | CATSDNKGPRTNEKLFF
TRBJ1-3 | . | . | TRBV7-9 | TGTGCCAGCAGCCGAACAGGTTTCTCTGGAAACACCATATATTTT | CASSRTGFSGNTIYF
TRBJ1-3 | . | . | TRBV7-9 | TGTGCCAGCAGCTTAGGGCATGGAAACACCATATATTTT | CASSLGHGNTIYF
TRBJ2-7 | . | . | TRBV4-2 | TGTGCCAGCAGGCCTGATTTCCGGGAGAAATACGAGCAGTACTTC | CASRPDFREKYEQYF
TRBJ2-7 | many | . | TRBV5-1 | TGCGCCAGCAGCTATAACGACCGCGCGGGCGAGCAGTACTTC | CASSYNDRAGEQYF
TRBJ1-2 | once | . | TRBV7-9 | TGTGCCAGCAGCTCCGGGGATTATGGCTACACCTTC | CASSSGDYGYTF
TRBJ1-6 | . | TRBD1 | TRBV13 | TGTGCCAGCAGCCTCCCAAGGGTAGGGGGCCTTAATTCACCCCTCCACTTT | CASSLPRVGGLNSPLHF
TRBJ1-2 | . | TRBD1 | TRBV9 | TGTGCCAGCAGCGTAGCCGGGGACAGGGGCCACTATTCTGGCTACACCTTC | CASSVAGDRGHYSGYTF
TRBJ2-7 | . | TRBD2 | TRBV5-1 | TGCGCCAGCAGCTTGGTCGCGGGGGGCGAGCAGTACTTC | CASSLVAGGEQYF
TRBJ2-1 | . | TRBD2 | TRBV6-5 | TGTGCCAGCAGGGATCCGGGGGGGGTGGTCAATGAGCAGTTCTTC | CASRDPGGVVNEQFF
TRBJ1-4 | . | . | TRBV7-9 | TGTGCCAGCAGCTTGGGGCCTCAAAGGGATGAAAAACTGTTTTTT | CASSLGPQRDEKLFF
TRBJ1-1 | . | . | TRBV5-1 | TGCGCCAGCAGCTTGACCGGGGGCACTGAAGCTTTCTTT | CASSLTGGTEAFF
TRBJ2-7 | . | TRBD2 | TRBV7-8 | TGTGCCAGCAGCAGCTACGGCGCGGGAGTCACCTACGAGCAGTACTTC | CASSSYGAGVTYEQYF
TRBJ2-2 | . | . | TRBV28 | TGTGCCAGCAGTTCCATTATAGTTGACGGGAACGCGAACACCGGGGAGCTGTTTTTT | CASSSIIVDGNANTGELFF
TRBJ1-5 | . | . | TRBV15 | TGTGCCACCAGCAGAGATTGGTCAAACAGCAATCAGCCCCAGCATTTT | CATSRDWSNSNQPQHF
TRBJ1-5 | few | TRBD1 | TRBV5-1 | TGCGCCAGCAGCCCGACAGGGAATCAGCCCCAGCATTTT | CASSPTGNQPQHF
TRBJ1-6 | few | . | TRBV5-1 | TGCGCCAGCAGCCAGGACGGGGATAATTCACCCCTCCACTTT | CASSQDGDNSPLHF
TRBJ1-2 | . | . | TRBV19 | TGTGCCAGTAGTATCACAGGGTCCTATGGCTACACCTTC | CASSITGSYGYTF
TRBJ2-7 | . | . | TRBV4-1 | TGCGCCAGCAGCCCCGCGGGACGGTTGAATGTCTACGAGCAGTACTTC | CASSPAGRLNVYEQYF
TRBJ1-3 | many | TRBD1 | TRBV6-5 | TGTGCCAGCACCGCTGGGACAGAAGGAAACACCATATATTTT | CASTAGTEGNTIYF
TRBJ1-2 | . | . | TRBV4-3 | TGCGCCAGCAGCCGGTATTCGGGGGCCGGGATGGTCGGGTATGGCTACACCTTC | CASSRYSGAGMVGYGYTF
TRBJ2-3 | . | TRBD1 | TRBV6-5 | TGTGCCAGCAGTCCCGGGACAGGTGTGAAATCGCCGTATTTT | CASSPGTGVKSPYF
TRBJ2-2 | . | TRBD1 | TRBV6-5 | TGTGCCAGCAGGGACAGGGGCAGAAACACCGGGGAGCTGTTTTTT | CASRDRGRNTGELFF
TRBJ2-1 | few | TRBD2 | TRBV9 | TGTGCCAGCAGCGTAGGCGTCGGGGAGGGATACAATGAGCAGTTCTTC | CASSVGVGEGYNEQFF
TRBJ2-5 | . | TRBD2 | TRBV5-4 | TGTGCCAGCAGCTTAGGCGGGAGCTCGGAGACCCAGTACTTC | CASSLGGSSETQYF